These 15 T cell receptor beta chains came from one sample sequenced in a study of response to subunit inactivated influenza vaccine (dated by TCRdb to about 2018). The library was produced with RT-PCR. The instrument was an Illumina HiSeq 2500. Clones were called with MiXCR by TCRdb after fastp trimmed the public reads at Q25, and only in-frame beta chains were retained. Under each unique CDR3 protein, matching rows form one entry showing the most common genes and DNA. The sample data list some 520,000 distinct CDR3 sequences, and about 15% of these were observed just once. Around 3% of the sample rests with the top ten. This specimen consisted of CD4+ T cells sorted from PBMCs, obtained around 2 years after vaccination. These receptors were taken from a man aged 45 to 75 who received an inactivated influenza vaccine. Donor details come from another sample of the same person, matched by shared clones.

The chain links TRBV14 to TRBJ2-3; possible D gene TRBD2, 5 bases. The CDR3 runs 15 residues. V was clipped by 1 base and J by 4 bases, with 12 bases between them. Germline V lookup: CDR1 SGHDN, CDR2 FVKESK. DNA of the CDR3: TGTGCCAGCAGCCAAGGAGGGATTAGCGCAGATACGCAGTATTTT. It specifies CASSQGGISADTQYF.

This clonotype showed up just a few times. The V call is TRBV29-1, the J call TRBJ2-4; unclear D gene. Germline V gene sequence: CDR1 SQVTM, CDR2 ANQGSEA. V shed 6 bases and J shed 9 bases, with 12 bases lying between them. The CDR3 is made up of 11 amino acids. The CDR3 region is CSVQPSRIQYF. The DNA for the CDR3 is TGCAGCGTCCAACCGTCACGCATTCAGTACTTC.

This clonotype was seen only a few times. The V call is TRBV20-1, the J call TRBJ1-4, with a weak D call TRBD1 (5 bases). CDR3 length: 15 residues. Germline V gene lookup returns CDR1 DFQATT and CDR2 SNEGSKA (reference sequence). V was shortened by 5 bases and J by 2 bases, with 15 bases between the two germline ends. CDR3 region: CSAPSGGSTNEKLFF. The CDR3, as DNA: TGCAGTGCTCCCTCCGGGGGTAGCACTAATGAAAAACTGTTTTTT.

The chain couples TRBV20-1 to TRBJ2-7, with a weak D call TRBD2 (6 bases). The CDR3 spans 13 residues. Germline V CDR1 and CDR2: DFQATT, SNEGSKA (reference sequence). V lost 6 bases, J lost 6 bases, and 18 bases lay in between. Written as DNA, the CDR3 is TGCAGTGCGCCGGGACTCAGGCTCGCCGAGCAGTACTTC. It yields the protein CSAPGLRLAEQYF.

This clonotype was seen ten or more times. This chain links TRBV6-2 or TRBV6-3 with TRBJ2-1; the match to TRBD2 covers 12 bases. With V trimmed by 5 bases and J by 4 bases, 6 bases remained unmatched. Per germline, CDR1 MNHEY and CDR2 SVGEGT. CDR3 length: 16 amino acids. The CDR3 loop reads CASSRSSGRAYNEQFF. CDR3 nucleotide sequence: TGTGCCAGCAGTCGGTCTAGCGGGAGGGCTTACAATGAGCAGTTCTTC.

The chain employs TRBV3-1 and TRBJ2-3; a possible D gene is TRBD2 (5 bases). Germline values: CDR1 LGHDT, CDR2 YNNKEL (reference sequence). The CDR3 totals 13 residues. Trimming left V 5 bases short and J 4 bases short, with 10 bases between. The CDR3 DNA sequence: TGTGCCAGCAGCACCGGGGTGGCAGATACGCAGTATTTT. As protein: CASSTGVADTQYF.

CDR3 region: CASSPSGTSNQPQHF. For the CDR3, the DNA is TGTGCCAGCTCACCCAGCGGGACCAGCAATCAGCCCCAGCATTTT. The rearrangement links TRBV18 to TRBJ1-5, with D tentatively TRBD1 (5 bases). This CDR3 has 15 amino acids. V shed 3 bases and J shed 1 base, with 10 bases lying between them. Germline V lookup: CDR1 KGHSH, CDR2 LQKENI.

V usage is TRBV4-3 and J usage is TRBJ2-5; D gene uncertain. Germline V lookup: CDR1 LGHNA, CDR2 YSLEER. V lost 1 base, J lost 9 bases, and 15 bases lay in between. The CDR3 loop spans 14 amino acids. The CDR3 coding sequence is TGCGCCAGCAGCCAAGGATTCGAAATTGGGGCCCAGTACTTC. Its translation is CASSQGFEIGAQYF.

The table lists this clonotype with a few counts. The chain carries TRBV24-1 and TRBJ2-3; TRBD2 matches 7 bases. This CDR3 has 17 residues. CDR1 and CDR2 from the germline V gene are KGHDR and SFDVKD. Trimming cost V 2 bases and J 9 bases; bases outside gene matches: 16. CDR3 sequence (DNA): TGTGCCACCAGTGATTACGTGGGCGGGAGACCACAGAGGACGCAGTATTTT. Its translation: CATSDYVGGRPQRTQYF.

This chain uses TRBV3-1 with TRBJ1-4; no clear D. The CDR3 runs 12 residues. Germline CDR1 reads LGHDT; CDR2 reads YNNKEL (reference sequence). V was shortened by 0 bases and J by 12 bases, with 8 bases between the two germline ends. CDR3 DNA: TGTGCCAGCAGCCAAGATTGGAAGGAACTGTTTTTT. Its translation is CASSQDWKELFF. Together with reference TRBV3-1 and TRBJ1-4, the CDR3 gives the full variable domain: DTAVSQTPKYLVTQMGNDKSIKCEQNLGHDTMYWYKQDSKKFLKIMFSYNNKELIINETVPNRFSPKSPDKAHLNLHINSLELGDSAVYFCASSQDWKELFFGSGTQLSVL.

The chain joins TRBV12-3 or TRBV12-4 to TRBJ1-4; D might be TRBD1 (5 bases). Trimming removed 5 bases from V and 5 bases from J, with 12 bases in between. The CDR3 has 14 amino acids. The CDR3 sequence: CASSLGVGNEKLFF. The CDR3 DNA sequence: TGTGCCAGCAGTCTAGGGGTGGGGAATGAAAAACTGTTTTTT.

This clonotype was found many times. The chain is built from TRBV6-5 and TRBJ2-5, with a weak D call TRBD2 (5 bases). This CDR3 is built from 16 residues. Germline loops: CDR1 MNHEY, CDR2 SVGAGI. Trimming took 2 bases from V and 5 from J, leaving 18 bases between them. The CDR3 reads CASSYQEGQSRETQYF. In DNA, the CDR3 is TGTGCCAGCAGTTACCAAGAGGGTCAGTCTCGGGAGACCCAGTACTTC.

This chain uses TRBV6-1 with TRBJ2-7; 8 bases line up with TRBD1. CDR1 and CDR2 (germline): MNHNS, SASEGT. J lost 1 base, V lost 7 bases, and 9 bases had no gene match. The CDR3 length is 15 residues. The chain's CDR3 is CASKLQGASSYEQYF. The CDR3 bases are TGTGCCAGCAAGCTCCAGGGGGCTTCATCCTACGAGCAGTACTTC.

This clonotype showed up many times. The V gene is TRBV18, the J gene TRBJ2-1; D gene ambiguous. This CDR3 region has 13 residues. The V and J ends lost 3 bases and 7 bases respectively, with 10 bases between them. Germline-derived CDR1 and CDR2 are KGHSH and LQKENI. This CDR3 reads CASSPFGSNEQFF. The CDR3 DNA follows: TGTGCCAGCTCACCGTTTGGGTCAAATGAGCAGTTCTTC.

This clonotype occurred many times. This chain links TRBV5-5 with TRBJ2-1; TRBD1 matches at 8 bases. J was trimmed by 0 bases and V by 3 bases; bases with no gene match: 5. Germline V gene data show CDR1 as SGHKS and CDR2 as YYEKEE (reference sequence). This CDR3 has 16 amino acids. The CDR3 DNA sequence: TGTGCCAGCAGCTCCATTGGGACAGGCTCCTACAATGAGCAGTTCTTC. Protein product: CASSSIGTGSYNEQFF.